This T cell receptor beta chain appears in the sequencing data of a study of CD8 T cells in Susac syndrome. The CDR3 extends over 15 amino acids. V shed 4 bases and J shed 8 bases, with 20 bases lying between them. In germline, CDR1 is LGHNA, CDR2 YNFKEQ. Isolation of CD8+ and CD4+ T cells was performed negatively, whereas enrichment of TEMRA cells was done by FACS. RNA in amounts of roughly 0.5 to 1 ug was reverse transcribed with random hexamers. TCRdb ran MiXCR on the immunoSEQ multiplex PCR reads and lists one entry per CDR3 protein. The data show about 300,000 distinct CDR3 sequences, 70% to 90% seen once.

The source is a human donor with multiple sclerosis. Material for sequencing was CD8+ T cells from PBMCs. This chain links TRBV4-2 with TRBJ1-2, with D perhaps TRBD1 (5 bases). Here the CDR3 DNA reads TGTGCCAGCAGCCCTTCTTGGGGCGTCCGGGAGGGCTACACCTTC. Translation gives CASSPSWGVREGYTF.